One and the same sample provided the 5 T cell receptor beta chains below, sequenced in a study of blood T cell repertoires in COVID-19. The method was immunoSEQ multiplex PCR; TCRdb's version includes in-frame clones alone and lacks a portion of them. The repertoire holds about 150,000 clones, with around three quarters as singletons. Sample: peripheral blood. These receptors were obtained from a man aged 45 to 65 with active or convalescent COVID-19.

The chain couples TRBV18 to TRBJ1-2, with 7 bases matching TRBD1. The CDR3 totals 14 residues. CDR1 is KGHSH and CDR2 is LQKENI in the germline V gene. The ends lost 3 bases at V and 7 bases at J; junction bases unmatched: 8. CDR3 sequence reads: CASSPTQGVSGYTF. DNA of the CDR3: TGTGCCAGCTCACCCACTCAGGGGGTATCTGGCTACACCTTC.

V usage is TRBV9 and J usage is TRBJ2-1; 13 nucleotides match TRBD2. Trimming cost V 4 bases and J 7 bases; bases outside gene matches: 8. This CDR3 has 16 amino acids. The germline V gene has CDR1 SGDLS and CDR2 YYNGEE. CDR3 amino acids: CASSFRLAGGPNEQFF. The CDR3 bases are TGTGCCAGCAGCTTCAGACTAGCGGGAGGCCCAAATGAGCAGTTCTTC.

This clone was observed at least ten times. The chain links TRBV5-1 to TRBJ2-2; 13 nucleotides match TRBD2. Germline V gene sequence: CDR1 SGHRS, CDR2 YFSETQ. V trimming: 5 bases; J trimming: 2 bases; junction bases outside the gene matches: 9. The CDR3 length is 18 residues. The CDR3 reads CASSNRLAGGTNTGELFF. The CDR3 coding sequence is TGCGCCAGCAGTAACCGACTAGCGGGAGGAACCAACACCGGGGAGCTGTTTTTT.

The chain joins TRBV3-1 (or the pseudogene TRBV3-2) to TRBJ2-1; D perhaps matches TRBD2 (5 bases). The CDR3 loop spans 15 amino acids. Germline V gene data show CDR1 as LGHDT and CDR2 as YNNKEL (reference sequence). V lost 1 base, J lost 0 bases, and 7 bases lay in between. CDR3 residues: CASSQGTRSYNEQFF. CDR3 bases: TGTGCCAGCAGCCAAGGGACTCGCTCCTACAATGAGCAGTTCTTC.

The chain recombines TRBV6-6 with TRBJ2-7; tentative D call: TRBD2 (6 bases). The V end lost 4 bases, the J end lost 0 bases, and 16 bases lay between the germline ends. Germline V CDR1 and CDR2: MNHNY, SVGAGI (reference sequence). CDR3 size: 16 residues. Here the CDR3 reads CASSFVQPGSSYEQYF. The CDR3 nucleotides are TGTGCCAGCAGTTTCGTCCAACCCGGGAGCTCCTACGAGCAGTACTTC.